This passage covers 29 T cell receptor beta chains from one sample sequenced in a study of T cells in Graves' hyperthyroidism and ophthalmopathy. Amplified TCR beta CDR3 regions came from RNA transcripts. HTBI primers drove first-round RT-PCR of the TCR CDR3. Each CDR3 protein gets one entry after TCRdb re-called the multiplex PCR reads with MiXCR. The data show 600,000 to 900,000 distinct CDR3 sequences, over 15% seen once. The sequenced sample was blood. The receptors originated from a man between 18 and 29 years old with Graves' hyperthyroidism.

This chain joins TRBV15 and TRBJ2-4; tentative D call: TRBD2 (7 bases). This CDR3 comprises 15 residues. The ends were cut back, 1 base at V and 3 bases at J, with 10 bases in the middle. Germline-derived CDR1 and CDR2 are LNHNV and YYDKDF (reference sequence). Here the CDR3 DNA reads TGTGCCACCAGCAGAGTAGGGGGGGACAAAAACATTCAGTACTTC. Translating it yields CATSRVGGDKNIQYF.

The chain uses TRBV24-1 and TRBJ2-5; D gene uncertain. V lost 6 bases and J lost 2, with 12 bases in between. The CDR3 is 14 residues long. The germline CDR1 and CDR2 sequences are KGHDR and SFDVKD. The DNA for the CDR3 is TGTGCCACCAGTCCTGTTGGGCAGCAAGAGACCCAGTACTTC. The encoded protein is CATSPVGQQETQYF.

This clonotype occurred a few times. This sequence joins TRBV7-2 and TRBJ1-5, with D perhaps TRBD1 (5 bases). The V and J ends lost 3 bases and 0 bases respectively, with 9 bases between them. CDR3 length: 15 residues. Germline-derived CDR1 and CDR2 are SGHTA and FQGNSA. For the CDR3, the DNA is TGTGCCAGCAGCTTTACAGGTTATAGCAATCAGCCCCAGCATTTT. Its translation is CASSFTGYSNQPQHF.

This clonotype was counted a few times. The V call is TRBV4-2, the J call TRBJ2-7; D is ambiguous. The germline gives CDR1 LGHNA, CDR2 YNFKEQ. The CDR3 is 12 amino acids. Between the trimmed V and J ends, which lost 0 bases and 6 bases, there was a span of 6 bases. CDR3 in DNA: TGTGCCAGCAGCCAAGACAGTCGCGAGCAGTACTTC. This translates into CASSQDSREQYF.

This chain links TRBV18 with TRBJ2-1, with D perhaps matching TRBD2 (6 bases). Per germline, CDR1 KGHSH and CDR2 LQKENI. This CDR3 has 17 residues. V lost 2 bases to trimming and J lost 0 bases, with 14 bases between them. CDR3 DNA: TGTGCCAGCTCACCAAGAAGCGGGTGGAGCTCCTACAATGAGCAGTTCTTC. Encoded protein: CASSPRSGWSSYNEQFF.

CDR3 coding DNA: TGTGCCAGCAGCTTGGACAGCACCGGGGAGCTGTTTTTT. The encoded protein is CASSLDSTGELFF. This chain connects TRBV7-9 to TRBJ2-2, with a tentative D call TRBD1 (6 bases). Trimming took off 3 bases at V and 4 bases at J, with 6 bases between the two ends. This CDR3 region has 13 residues. Germline V gene lookup returns CDR1 SEHNR and CDR2 FQNEAQ (reference sequence). Using reference TRBV7-9 and TRBJ2-2 for the parts outside the CDR3, the full variable domain is DTGVSQNPRHKITKRGQNVTFRCDPISEHNRLYWYRQTLGQGPEFLTYFQNEAQLEKSRLLSDRFSAERPKGSFSTLEIQRTEQGDSAMYLCASSLDSTGELFFGEGSRLTVL.

This clonotype was seen many times. Its ends do not fully match the called genes, so a read error is possible. V usage is TRBV27 and J usage is TRBJ1-2; tentative D call: TRBD1 (5 bases). From germline, CDR1 is MNHEY and CDR2 SMNVEV (reference sequence). The CDR3 contains 13 residues. The CDR3 is CASRPGRAYDYTF. The CDR3 DNA sequence: TGTGCCAGCAGGCCGGGACGGGCCTATGACTACACCTTC.

In its sample, this clonotype was seen a few times. The chain is built from TRBV12-3 or TRBV12-4 and TRBJ2-3; 11 positions match TRBD2. The trim removed 3 bases at V and 3 bases at J, leaving 5 bases unmatched. The CDR3 covers 16 residues. CDR3 bases: TGTGCCAGCAGTTTTCTAGCGGGAGGTGGGACAGATACGCAGTATTTT. It codes for CASSFLAGGGTDTQYF.

This clonotype came up many times. The chain links TRBV2 to TRBJ1-2, with 7 bases fitting TRBD1. The CDR3 sequence is 15 residues long. Germline CDR1 and CDR2: SNHLY and FYNNEI. With 6 bases clipped from V and 4 bases from J, the junction kept 11 bases outside the gene matches. The CDR3: CASSTRQGSSYGYTF. CDR3 DNA sequence: TGTGCCAGCAGCACAAGACAGGGTTCGAGCTATGGCTACACCTTC.

This clonotype has a count of ten or more. The chain uses TRBV6-2 or TRBV6-3 and TRBJ2-5; TRBD2 agrees at 8 bases. The V and J ends lost 8 bases and 4 bases, in that order; junction bases with no gene match: 6. The CDR3 sequence is 13 residues long. Germline V gene data show CDR1 as MNHEY and CDR2 as SVGEGT. The CDR3 nucleotides read TGTGCCAGCCAGCGGGAGCGGGGAGAGACCCAGTACTTC. This gives the protein CASQRERGETQYF.

The chain employs TRBV12-3 or TRBV12-4 and TRBJ2-1, with D perhaps matching TRBD1 or TRBD2 (5 bases each). V was clipped by 7 bases and J by 8 bases, with 15 bases between them. The CDR3 is 13 amino acids. The CDR3 here is CASTIVGTDEQFF. The CDR3 DNA reads TGTGCCAGCACTATCGTCGGGACCGATGAGCAGTTCTTC.

In its sample, this clonotype was seen many times. The chain combines TRBV3-1 with TRBJ1-5, with D possibly TRBD1 on 5 matching bases. CDR1 LGHDT and CDR2 YNNKEL come from the germline V gene (reference sequence). The CDR3 is 14 amino acids. The V and J ends lost 3 bases and 8 bases respectively, with 14 bases between them. The CDR3 coding sequence is TGTGCCAGCAGCCACAACCTCCAGGGTGAGCCCCAGCATTTT. Translation gives CASSHNLQGEPQHF.

This clonotype appeared a few times. V is TRBV28 and J is TRBJ2-7; TRBD1 matches 10 bases. The CDR3 runs 13 residues. From germline, CDR1 is MDHEN and CDR2 SYDVKM. Trimming at V came to 6 bases and at J to 6 bases, leaving 5 bases not matched to a gene. The chain's CDR3 is CASRGQGSIEQYF. DNA for the CDR3: TGTGCCAGCAGGGGACAGGGGTCGATCGAGCAGTACTTC.

In its sample, this clonotype was seen many times. The V call is TRBV30, the J call TRBJ2-3; D gene ambiguous. Germline CDR1 reads GTSNPN; CDR2 reads SVGIG (reference sequence). The V end was cut by 5 bases, the J end by 7 bases, with 10 bases between. This CDR3 comprises 11 residues. The CDR3 nucleotides read TGTGCCTGGGGTGCTACTTATACGCAGTATTTT. It yields the protein CAWGATYTQYF.

This clonotype was recorded many times. The chain links TRBV20-1 to TRBJ2-1; 13 positions match TRBD2. Per germline, CDR1 DFQATT and CDR2 SNEGSKA (reference sequence). V lost 4 bases, J lost 0 bases, and 6 bases stayed unmatched. The CDR3 is 17 amino acids. The CDR3 loop is CSAIGLAGDISYNEQFF. The CDR3 region has the DNA TGCAGTGCTATAGGACTAGCGGGAGATATCTCCTACAATGAGCAGTTCTTC.

This clonotype has just a few counts. CDR3: CASSHPGGRGWETQYF. Here the CDR3 DNA reads TGTGCCAGCAGCCATCCAGGTGGCAGGGGGTGGGAGACCCAGTACTTC. The rearrangement uses TRBV4-2 and TRBJ2-5; TRBD1 matches at 7 bases. Germline V gene sequence: CDR1 LGHNA, CDR2 YNFKEQ. CDR3 size: 16 residues. The V and J ends lost 3 bases and 5 bases, in that order; junction bases with no gene match: 12.

The chain employs TRBV9 and TRBJ1-1; a weak D match, TRBD1 (5 bases). V lost 2 bases, J lost 4 bases, and 15 bases lay in between. This CDR3 spans 15 amino acids. Germline V lookup: CDR1 SGDLS, CDR2 YYNGEE. The CDR3 region is CASSVSSGGSTEAFF. CDR3 DNA sequence: TGTGCCAGCAGCGTGAGTTCGGGGGGGAGCACTGAAGCTTTCTTT.

On this clonotype itself: Mismatch with germline at one junction end may stem from a read error. The V call is TRBV19, the J call TRBJ1-1; 8 bases agree with TRBD1. Germline lookup yields CDR1 LNHDA and CDR2 SQIVND (reference sequence). This CDR3 is 17 amino acids long. CDR3 nucleotide sequence: TGTGTCAGTAGTATCCTCCCCGGACAGGGCGCGAACACTGAAGCTTTCTTT. It translates to CVSSILPGQGANTEAFF.

In this sample, this clonotype turned up once. The chain is built from TRBV27 and TRBJ2-7; possibly TRBD1 for D (5 bases). V lost 3 bases and J 3 bases, leaving 12 bases between the germline ends. The germline V gene encodes CDR1 MNHEY and CDR2 SMNVEV (reference sequence). The CDR3 contains 14 residues. DNA of the CDR3: TGTGCCAGCAGTTTCCGTTCAGGGTTCTACGAGCAGTACTTC. This gives the protein CASSFRSGFYEQYF.

This clonotype was picked up many times. V usage is TRBV15 and J usage is TRBJ1-1; D is uncertain. In germline, CDR1 is LNHNV, CDR2 YYDKDF (reference sequence). The CDR3 covers 13 residues. V lost 2 bases and J 1 base, leaving 5 bases between the germline ends. The CDR3 loop reads CATSRTQNTEAFF. The CDR3 nucleotides are TGTGCCACCAGCAGAACCCAGAACACTGAAGCTTTCTTT.

This clonotype has a count of ten or more. This chain joins TRBV28 and TRBJ1-2; D gene unclear. This CDR3 region has 16 residues. Germline assignment: CDR1 MDHEN and CDR2 SYDVKM. The V and J ends lost 5 bases and 0 bases respectively, with 16 bases between them. The DNA for the CDR3 is TGTGCCAGCAGTCCCGAAATCGGGGTCTCTAACTATGGCTACACCTTC. Its protein product is CASSPEIGVSNYGYTF.

This clonotype was recorded many times. The chain employs TRBV28 and TRBJ2-3, with 8 bases lining up with TRBD2. The CDR3 is 16 amino acids. Losses at the gene ends were 5 bases for V and 6 bases for J; bases not matched to a gene: 13. Germline CDR1 is MDHEN and CDR2 is SYDVKM. CDR3 DNA: TGTGCCAGCAGTCAACCGGGACTAGTATCGTCGGATACGCAGTATTTT. Translated: CASSQPGLVSSDTQYF. Complete variable domain (other parts from reference TRBV28 and TRBJ2-3): DVKVTQSSRYLVKRTGEKVFLECVQDMDHENMFWYRQDPGLGLRLIYFSYDVKMKEKGDIPEGYSVSREKKERFSLILESASTNQTSMYLCASSQPGLVSSDTQYFGPGTRLTVL.

This clonotype occurred a few times. Sequence at one end of the junction differs from germline and may be a read error. The chain uses TRBV18 and TRBJ2-3, with 8 bases fitting TRBD2. The CDR3 length is 13 residues. CDR1 is KGHSH and CDR2 is LQKENI in the germline V gene. For the CDR3, the DNA is TGTGCCAGCTCACAACTAGCGGAGGATACGCGGTATTTT. Translation gives CASSQLAEDTRYF.

This rearrangement joins TRBV18 to TRBJ2-7; D might be TRBD2 (5 bases). The CDR3 is 15 residues long. V shed 2 bases and J shed 5 bases, with 16 bases lying between them. CDR1 and CDR2 from the germline V gene are KGHSH and LQKENI. CDR3: CASSPRRLPTHEQYF. In DNA, the CDR3 is TGTGCCAGCTCACCAAGGAGGCTCCCTACCCACGAGCAGTACTTC.

This clonotype was counted only a few times. This sequence joins TRBV7-9 and TRBJ2-5, with D possibly called TRBD1 or TRBD2 (5 bases each). CDR1 is SEHNR, CDR2 FQNEAQ, per germline (reference sequence). The CDR3 extends over 13 amino acids. V was pared by 2 bases and J by 10 bases, with 14 bases between. In nucleotides, the CDR3 is TGTGCCAGCAGCTTAAGCAGGGACGGGATCCAGTACTTC. This sequence encodes CASSLSRDGIQYF.

This clonotype has only a few counts. J is TRBJ2-7 and V is TRBV27; TRBD1 matches at 9 bases. CDR3 size: 15 residues. J gave up 5 bases and V 2 bases, and 7 bases lay outside the gene matches. Germline V gene lookup returns CDR1 MNHEY and CDR2 SMNVEV (reference sequence). CDR3 sequence: CASSLVPRQGDEQYF. CDR3 DNA: TGTGCCAGCAGTTTAGTCCCCCGACAGGGGGACGAGCAGTACTTC.

This clonotype was detected a few times. The chain employs TRBV28 and TRBJ1-4; D remains ambiguous. V was clipped by 3 bases and J by 3 bases, with 5 bases between them. The CDR3 is made up of 13 amino acids. CDR1 MDHEN and CDR2 SYDVKM come from the germline V gene. CDR3 amino acids: CASSFSANEKLFF. The CDR3 bases are TGTGCCAGCAGTTTTTCGGCTAATGAAAAACTGTTTTTT.

At least ten counts were recorded for this clonotype. The genes are TRBV20-1 and TRBJ1-4; no clear D. V was cut by 0 bases and J by 3 bases, with 5 bases left in between. Per germline, CDR1 DFQATT and CDR2 SNEGSKA (reference sequence). The CDR3 is 13 amino acids. The CDR3: CSARDQANEKLFF. CDR3 DNA: TGCAGTGCTAGAGATCAGGCTAATGAAAAACTGTTTTTT.

The chain combines TRBV5-1 with TRBJ1-1; 8 bases line up with TRBD1. V gave up 4 bases and J gave up 4 bases; unmatched junction bases: 9. The CDR3 extends over 15 amino acids. Germline V gene lookup returns CDR1 SGHRS and CDR2 YFSETQ. CDR3 DNA: TGCGCCAGCAGCCGCCTGACAGGGGATGTCACTGAAGCTTTCTTT. Protein: CASSRLTGDVTEAFF.